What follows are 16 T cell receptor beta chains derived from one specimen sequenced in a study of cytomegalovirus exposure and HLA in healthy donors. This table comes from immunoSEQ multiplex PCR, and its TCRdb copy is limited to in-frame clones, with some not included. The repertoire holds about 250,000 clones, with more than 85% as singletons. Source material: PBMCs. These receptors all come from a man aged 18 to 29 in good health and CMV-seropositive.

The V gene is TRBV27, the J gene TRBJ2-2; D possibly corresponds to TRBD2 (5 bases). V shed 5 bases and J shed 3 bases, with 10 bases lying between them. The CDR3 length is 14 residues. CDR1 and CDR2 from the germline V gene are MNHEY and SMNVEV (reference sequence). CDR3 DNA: TGTGCCAGCAGTCTACGGGATTACACCGGGGAGCTGTTTTTT. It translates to CASSLRDYTGELFF.

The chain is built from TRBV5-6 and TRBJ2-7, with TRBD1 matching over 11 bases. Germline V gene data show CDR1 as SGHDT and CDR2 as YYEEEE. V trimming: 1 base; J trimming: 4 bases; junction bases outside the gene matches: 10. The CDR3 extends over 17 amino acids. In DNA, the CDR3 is TGTGCCAGCAGCTTGACCAAAAGGGACAGGGGGAAGTACGAGCAGTACTTC. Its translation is CASSLTKRDRGKYEQYF. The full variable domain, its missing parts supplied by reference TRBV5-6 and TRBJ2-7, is DAGVTQSPTHLIKTRGQQVTLRCSPKSGHDTVSWYQQALGQGPQFIFQYYEEEERQRGNFPDRFSGHQFPNYSSELNVNALLLGDSALYLCASSLTKRDRGKYEQYFGPGTRLTVT.

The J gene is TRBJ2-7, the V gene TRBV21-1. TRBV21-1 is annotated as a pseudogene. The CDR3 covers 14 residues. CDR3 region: CASSKGRVFYEQYF. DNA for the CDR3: TGTGCCAGCAGCAAAGGAAGGGTCTTCTACGAGCAGTACTTC.

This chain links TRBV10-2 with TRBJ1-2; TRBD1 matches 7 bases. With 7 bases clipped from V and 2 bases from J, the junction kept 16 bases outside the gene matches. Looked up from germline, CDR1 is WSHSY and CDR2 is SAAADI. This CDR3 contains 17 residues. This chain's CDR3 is CASTPRAGSGGNYGYTF. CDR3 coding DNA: TGCGCCAGCACTCCCCGGGCGGGATCAGGGGGGAACTATGGCTACACCTTC.

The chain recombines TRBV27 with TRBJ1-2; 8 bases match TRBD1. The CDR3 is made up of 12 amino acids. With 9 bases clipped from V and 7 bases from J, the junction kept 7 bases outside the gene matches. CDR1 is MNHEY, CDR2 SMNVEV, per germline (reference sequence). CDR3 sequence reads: CASGRQGLGYTF. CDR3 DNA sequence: TGTGCCAGTGGTCGACAGGGGCTTGGCTACACCTTC.

The CDR3 DNA reads as TGTGCCAGCACTCGGGGAGGGCCTTCCTACGAGCAGTACTTC. Translating gives CASTRGGPSYEQYF. This rearrangement joins TRBV6-1 to TRBJ2-7, with 7 bases matching TRBD2. Germline CDR1 MNHNS, CDR2 SASEGT. Trimming cost V 7 bases and J 1 base; bases outside gene matches: 7. The CDR3 length is 14 residues.

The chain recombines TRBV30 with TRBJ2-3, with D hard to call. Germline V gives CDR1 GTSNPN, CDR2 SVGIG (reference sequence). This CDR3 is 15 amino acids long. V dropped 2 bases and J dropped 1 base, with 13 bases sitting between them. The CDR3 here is CAWSRNPRGTDTQYF. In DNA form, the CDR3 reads TGTGCCTGGAGTCGTAATCCACGCGGCACAGATACGCAGTATTTT.

The CDR3 spells CASIPGEFNQPQHF. The CDR3 region has the DNA TGTGCCAGCATCCCAGGTGAATTCAATCAGCCCCAGCATTTT. The rearrangement joins TRBV6-1 to TRBJ1-5; D gene ambiguous. V shed 7 bases and J shed 3 bases, with 13 bases lying between them. The CDR3 spans 14 residues. The V gene's germline CDR1 is MNHNS and CDR2 SASEGT.

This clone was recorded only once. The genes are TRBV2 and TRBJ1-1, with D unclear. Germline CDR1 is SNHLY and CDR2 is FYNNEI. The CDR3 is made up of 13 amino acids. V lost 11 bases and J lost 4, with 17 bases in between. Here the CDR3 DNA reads TGTGCCGTCAAGAGCGATTGGGGCACTGAAGCTTTCTTT. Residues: CAVKSDWGTEAFF.

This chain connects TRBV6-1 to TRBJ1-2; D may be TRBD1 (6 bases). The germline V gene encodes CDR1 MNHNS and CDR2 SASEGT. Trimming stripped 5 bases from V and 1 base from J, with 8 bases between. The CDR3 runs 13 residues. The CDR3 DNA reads TGTGCCAGCAGTCAACAGGGTAACTATGGCTACACCTTC. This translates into CASSQQGNYGYTF.

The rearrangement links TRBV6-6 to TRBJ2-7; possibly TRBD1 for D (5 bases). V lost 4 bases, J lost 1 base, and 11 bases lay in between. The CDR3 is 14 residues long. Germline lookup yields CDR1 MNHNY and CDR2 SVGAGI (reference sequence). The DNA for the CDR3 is TGTGCCAGCAGTTTCATGCAGGGATCCTACGAGCAGTACTTC. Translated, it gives CASSFMQGSYEQYF.

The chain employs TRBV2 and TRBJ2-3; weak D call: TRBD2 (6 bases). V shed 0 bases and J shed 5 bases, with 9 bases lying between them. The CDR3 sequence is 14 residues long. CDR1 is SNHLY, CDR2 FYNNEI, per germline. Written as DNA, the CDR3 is TGTGCCAGCAGTGAAGCAGGCGGGGTAGATACGCAGTATTTT. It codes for CASSEAGGVDTQYF. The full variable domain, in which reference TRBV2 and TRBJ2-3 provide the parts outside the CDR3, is EPEVTQTPSHQVTQMGQEVILRCVPISNHLYFYWYRQILGQKVEFLVSFYNNEISEKSEIFDDQFSVERPDGSNFTLKIRSTKLEDSAMYFCASSEAGGVDTQYFGPGTRLTVL.

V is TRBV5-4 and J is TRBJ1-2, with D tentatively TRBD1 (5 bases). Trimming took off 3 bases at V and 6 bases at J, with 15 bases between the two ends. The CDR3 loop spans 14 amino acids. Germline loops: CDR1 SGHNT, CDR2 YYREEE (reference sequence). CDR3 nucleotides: TGTGCCAGCAGCTATGGGACGGGGGAAAATGGCTACACCTTC. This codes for CASSYGTGENGYTF.

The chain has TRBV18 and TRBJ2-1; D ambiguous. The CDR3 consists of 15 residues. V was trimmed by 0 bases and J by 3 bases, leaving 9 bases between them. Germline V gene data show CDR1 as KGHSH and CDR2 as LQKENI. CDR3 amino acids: CASSPPSLLYNEQFF. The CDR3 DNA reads TGTGCCAGCTCACCACCAAGTCTTCTCTACAATGAGCAGTTCTTC.

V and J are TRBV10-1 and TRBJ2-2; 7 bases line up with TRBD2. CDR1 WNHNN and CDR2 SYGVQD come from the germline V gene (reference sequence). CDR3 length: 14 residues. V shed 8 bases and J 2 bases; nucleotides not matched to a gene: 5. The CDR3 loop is CASHSGGNTGELFF. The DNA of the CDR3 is TGCGCCAGCCACTCGGGGGGTAACACCGGGGAGCTGTTTTTT.

The chain's CDR3 is CSVADYSHTDTQYF. In DNA form, the CDR3 reads TGCAGCGTTGCCGACTATAGCCACACAGATACGCAGTATTTT. This chain links TRBV29-1 with TRBJ2-3, with D perhaps TRBD2 (5 bases). The V gene's germline CDR1 is SQVTM and CDR2 ANQGSEA. Trimming took off 4 bases at V and 2 bases at J, with 13 bases between the two ends. The CDR3 is 14 amino acids.